The following is a T cell receptor beta chain sequence with its context. Source study methods: Amplification from reference gene primers served as the basis for estimated nucleated cell counts. Assay used: immunoSEQ multiplex PCR; TCRdb lists only in-frame clones, some missing. V and J calls and clone size are as listed in that table; D and trimming were resolved from the DNA. The table includes more than 95,000 clones, around four fifths detected once. The entry originates in a study of blood T cell repertoires in COVID-19. Whole-study context: Italy, Spain and the United States were the sources of the convalescent and acute COVID-19 samples. T cells, B-cell-depleted T cells, or PBMCs provided the cDNA or gDNA that served as material.

This CDR3 has 18 amino acids. V shed 1 base, J shed 3 bases, and the junction held 8 bases outside the gene matches. The germline CDR1 and CDR2 sequences are SGHAT and FQNNGV. Input material: peripheral blood. This chain joins TRBV11-2 and TRBJ2-5, with 13 nucleotides matching TRBD2. The sequence was obtained from a man aged 30 to 39 with acute or convalescent COVID-19. The CDR3 spells CASSLGARLAGGEETQYF. CDR3 in DNA: TGTGCCAGCAGCTTAGGGGCCAGACTAGCGGGAGGTGAAGAGACCCAGTACTTC.